Shown below are 20 T cell receptor beta chains from a single sample sequenced in a study of blood T cell repertoires in COVID-19. The protocol was immunoSEQ multiplex PCR, while the TCRdb copy is restricted to in-frame clones and leaves out a portion. The sample has hundreds of thousands of clones; 85% are singletons. Sequencing used PBMCs or T cells enriched from blood (not recorded which). The source is a woman in her thirties who had been exposed to COVID-19.

The genes are TRBV11-2 and TRBJ1-1; perhaps TRBD1 as D (5 bases). CDR1 and CDR2 (germline): SGHAT, FQNNGV. V was pared by 5 bases and J by 0 bases, with 16 bases between. The CDR3 contains 16 residues. The CDR3 protein is CASSPRRQPLNTEAFF. CDR3 sequence (DNA): TGTGCCAGCAGCCCGAGGAGACAGCCATTGAACACTGAAGCTTTCTTT. The full variable domain, completed using reference TRBV11-2 and TRBJ1-1, is EAGVAQSPRYKIIEKRQSVAFWCNPISGHATLYWYQQILGQGPKLLIQFQNNGVVDDSQLPKDRFSAERLKGVDSTLKIQPAKLEDSAVYLCASSPRRQPLNTEAFFGQGTRLTVV.

The chain joins TRBV7-3 to TRBJ2-3; D possibly corresponds to TRBD1 (6 bases). This CDR3 contains 15 residues. Trimming cost V 5 bases and J 2 bases, with 14 bases left between them. Germline V gene sequence: CDR1 SGHTA, CDR2 FQGTGA. For the CDR3, the DNA is TGTGCCAGCAGCCCAACCGGGACATTCACAGATACGCAGTATTTT. Its protein is CASSPTGTFTDTQYF.

The chain combines TRBV30 with TRBJ1-2; D is ambiguous. The V and J ends lost 4 bases and 3 bases respectively, with 12 bases between them. CDR3 size: 13 residues. Germline assignment: CDR1 GTSNPN and CDR2 SVGIG (reference sequence). The CDR3 spells CAWTGSPHYGYTF. The DNA for the CDR3 is TGTGCCTGGACGGGGTCGCCACACTATGGCTACACCTTC.

The V and J genes are TRBV2 and TRBJ1-5; TRBD1 is a possible D gene (6 bases). The V gene's germline CDR1 is SNHLY and CDR2 FYNNEI. The V end lost 8 bases, the J end lost 6 bases, and 14 bases lay between the germline ends. The length of the CDR3 is 13 residues. The CDR3 nucleotides read TGTGCCAGCGGGCTAAGGGGGACTCAGCCCCAGCATTTT. It yields the protein CASGLRGTQPQHF.

J is TRBJ1-5 and V is TRBV10-3; 9 bases align to TRBD1. V gave up 6 bases and J gave up 4 bases; unmatched junction bases: 7. The length of the CDR3 is 15 residues. Germline assignment: CDR1 ENHRY and CDR2 SYGVKD. CDR3: CAIRDGTGLNQPQHF. The CDR3 DNA sequence: TGTGCCATCAGAGACGGGACAGGGCTAAATCAGCCCCAGCATTTT.

The rearrangement uses TRBV10-3 and TRBJ1-1, with D possibly being TRBD1 (6 bases). The germline V gene has CDR1 ENHRY and CDR2 SYGVKD. The V end was cut by 6 bases, the J end by 5 bases, with 13 bases between. The CDR3 has 13 amino acids. CDR3 sequence: CAISPDRGTEAFF. DNA of the CDR3: TGTGCCATCAGCCCGGACAGAGGTACTGAAGCTTTCTTT.

The V gene is TRBV25-1, the J gene TRBJ2-7; 8 nucleotides line up with TRBD2. V dropped 6 bases and J dropped 0; count of bases not matched to a gene: 16. Per germline, CDR1 MGHDK and CDR2 SYGVNS. The CDR3 has 18 residues. CDR3 loop: CASSPPPGAGGISYEQYF. CDR3 DNA sequence: TGTGCCAGCAGCCCACCCCCGGGCGCGGGGGGAATCTCCTACGAGCAGTACTTC.

The chain uses TRBV19 and TRBJ1-2; D is unclear. The CDR3 loop spans 13 amino acids. V was trimmed by 7 bases and J by 0 bases, leaving 9 bases between them. Germline-derived CDR1 and CDR2 are LNHDA and SQIVND (reference sequence). In nucleotides, the CDR3 is TGTGCCAGTAAGCCGCGTACTAACTATGGCTACACCTTC. This codes for CASKPRTNYGYTF.

The chain links TRBV14 to TRBJ2-7; TRBD2 matches 9 bases. In germline, CDR1 is SGHDN, CDR2 FVKESK. The CDR3 has 16 residues. With V trimmed by 0 bases and J by 2 bases, 5 bases remained unmatched. CDR3 nucleotides: TGTGCCAGCAGCCAAGAGATGGTAGCGGGAGCCTACGAGCAGTACTTC. Translating it yields CASSQEMVAGAYEQYF.

V gene TRBV2 combines with J gene TRBJ2-1, with 11 bases identical to TRBD1. After removal of 7 bases from V and 9 bases from J, the junction contained 14 bases not matched to a gene. CDR1 is SNHLY and CDR2 is FYNNEI in the germline V gene. The CDR3 totals 16 residues. For the CDR3, the DNA is TGTGCCAGCAATCTGGTTGGGACAGGGGGAAGTGGTGAGCAGTTCTTC. Its translation: CASNLVGTGGSGEQFF. Supplemented by reference TRBV2 and TRBJ2-1, the full variable domain reads EPEVTQTPSHQVTQMGQEVILRCVPISNHLYFYWYRQILGQKVEFLVSFYNNEISEKSEIFDDQFSVERPDGSNFTLKIRSTKLEDSAMYFCASNLVGTGGSGEQFFGPGTRLTVL.

The chain carries TRBV5-3 and TRBJ2-1, with D unresolved. TRBV5-3 is given ORF status, its function remaining uncertain. The CDR3 is 15 residues long. The V end lost 4 bases, the J end lost 0 bases, and 11 bases lay between the germline ends. For the CDR3, the DNA is TGTGCCAGAAGCGAAAGCGCAAGCTCCTACAATGAGCAGTTCTTC. Translation gives CARSESASSYNEQFF.

The chain is built from TRBV4-3 and TRBJ2-2; a possible D gene is TRBD2 (6 bases). The CDR3 has 17 amino acids. Trimming removed 4 bases from V and 2 bases from J, with 17 bases in between. Germline loops: CDR1 LGHNA, CDR2 YSLEER. The chain's CDR3 is CASSLGGGTFNTGELFF. In DNA form, the CDR3 reads TGCGCCAGCAGCCTCGGTGGGGGGACGTTTAACACCGGGGAGCTGTTTTTT.

The V call is TRBV27, the J call TRBJ2-2, with a weak D call TRBD1 (6 bases). V was clipped by 4 bases and J by 6 bases, with 15 bases between them. Germline CDR1 and CDR2: MNHEY and SMNVEV (reference sequence). The CDR3 is 15 residues long. For the CDR3, the DNA is TGTGCCAGCAGTTACGGGACAACTCTTGCCGGGGAGCTGTTTTTT. It yields the protein CASSYGTTLAGELFF.

This clone has only one observation. The chain combines TRBV4-2 with TRBJ1-5; D is possibly TRBD1 (5 bases). Trimming took 0 bases from V and 4 from J, leaving 10 bases between them. The CDR3 length is 15 residues. The germline gives CDR1 LGHNA, CDR2 YNFKEQ. CDR3 in DNA: TGTGCCAGCAGCCAAGAGCGGCAGGGAAATCAGCCCCAGCATTTT. It is translated as CASSQERQGNQPQHF.

This clone showed up just a few times. The chain couples TRBV6-5 to TRBJ2-6, with D possibly matching TRBD1 (6 bases). Trimming removed 4 bases from V and 2 bases from J, with 9 bases in between. This CDR3 spans 15 amino acids. CDR1 MNHEY and CDR2 SVGAGI come from the germline V gene. The CDR3 loop reads CASSLQGAGANVLTF. The CDR3 DNA sequence: TGTGCCAGCAGTTTACAGGGAGCTGGGGCCAACGTCCTGACTTTC.

The V gene is TRBV7-6, the J gene TRBJ2-1, with 10 nucleotides matching TRBD2. Germline V gene lookup returns CDR1 SGHVS and CDR2 FNYEAQ. This CDR3 is 18 amino acids long. The junction had 13 bases not matched to a gene; V was cut back by 1 base and J by 7 bases. CDR3 DNA: TGTGCCAGCAGCTTAGGGTTAGCGGGAGGTACAATTGATAATGAGCAGTTCTTC. It specifies CASSLGLAGGTIDNEQFF.

The chain has TRBV6-5 and TRBJ2-7, with 10 bases identical to TRBD2. The ends lost 10 bases at V and 4 bases at J; junction bases unmatched: 7. Germline-derived CDR1 and CDR2 are MNHEY and SVGAGI. CDR3 length: 13 amino acids. The chain's CDR3 is CATKRGGLYEQYF. CDR3 nucleotide sequence: TGTGCCACCAAGCGGGGGGGCCTTTACGAGCAGTACTTC.

The gene calls are TRBV7-8 and TRBJ1-6, with 7 bases matching TRBD1. The germline gives CDR1 SGHVS, CDR2 FQNEAQ. V was pared by 5 bases and J by 7 bases, with 8 bases of the junction left unmatched. This CDR3 is built from 15 residues. This CDR3 reads CASSPGTAMNSPLHF. DNA of the CDR3: TGTGCCAGCAGCCCCGGGACAGCCATGAATTCACCCCTCCACTTT.

This rearrangement joins TRBV7-8 to TRBJ2-3, with 11 bases aligning to TRBD2. This CDR3 region has 16 residues. V shed 3 bases, J shed 4 bases, and the junction held 6 bases outside the gene matches. Germline CDR1 and CDR2: SGHVS and FQNEAQ. Here the CDR3 reads CASSFTSGSMSDTQYF. CDR3 in DNA: TGTGCCAGCAGCTTCACTAGCGGGAGTATGTCAGATACGCAGTATTTT.

V and J are TRBV2 and TRBJ2-7; TRBD1 aligns across 7 bases. Losses at the gene ends were 10 bases for V and 2 bases for J; bases not matched to a gene: 5. The CDR3 is made up of 12 amino acids. Germline-derived CDR1 and CDR2 are SNHLY and FYNNEI. This chain's CDR3 is CAISGQTYEQYF. CDR3 sequence (DNA): TGTGCCATCTCGGGACAGACCTACGAGCAGTACTTC.